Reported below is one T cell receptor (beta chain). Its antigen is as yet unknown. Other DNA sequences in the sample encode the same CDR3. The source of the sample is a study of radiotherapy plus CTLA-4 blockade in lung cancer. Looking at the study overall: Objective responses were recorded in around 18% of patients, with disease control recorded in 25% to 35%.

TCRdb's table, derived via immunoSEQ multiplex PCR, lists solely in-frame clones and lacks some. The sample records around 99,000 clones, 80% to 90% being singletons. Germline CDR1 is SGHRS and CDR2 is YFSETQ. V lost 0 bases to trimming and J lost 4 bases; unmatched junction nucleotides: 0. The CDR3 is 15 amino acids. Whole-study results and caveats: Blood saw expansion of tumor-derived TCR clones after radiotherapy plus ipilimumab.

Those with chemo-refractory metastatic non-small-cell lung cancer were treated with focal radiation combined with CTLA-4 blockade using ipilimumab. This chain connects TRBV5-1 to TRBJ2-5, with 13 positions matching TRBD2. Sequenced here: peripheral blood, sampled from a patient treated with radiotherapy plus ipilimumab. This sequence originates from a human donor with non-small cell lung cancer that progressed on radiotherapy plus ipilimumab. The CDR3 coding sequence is TGCGCCAGCAGCTTGGGACTAGCGGGAGGAGAGACCCAGTACTTC. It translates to CASSLGLAGGETQYF.